Below are 14 T cell receptor beta chains sequenced from a single sample in a study of cytomegalovirus exposure and HLA in healthy donors. PCR employed 60 Vbeta and 13 Jbeta primers. Here immunoSEQ multiplex PCR was the method, and the copy in TCRdb shows in-frame clones only, minus some. Altogether some 180,000 clones are present, approximately 80% being singletons, with the ten largest covering about 2%. Sequencing input: PBMCs. These receptor sequences come from a woman aged 25-40 years in good health and CMV-seronegative.

The genes are TRBV7-3 and TRBJ2-1, with D tentatively TRBD1 (6 bases). V dropped 2 bases and J dropped 5 bases, with 10 bases sitting between them. The germline CDR1 and CDR2 sequences are SGHTA and FQGTGA. The CDR3 spans 14 residues. This CDR3 is CASSLGGTNNEQFF. CDR3 coding DNA: TGTGCCAGCAGCTTAGGTGGGACAAACAATGAGCAGTTCTTC.

The gene calls are TRBV9 and TRBJ2-7; TRBD2 matches at 8 bases. The germline gives CDR1 SGDLS, CDR2 YYNGEE. The CDR3 is 14 amino acids. J gave up 2 bases and V 3 bases, and 4 bases lay outside the gene matches. The CDR3 nucleotides are TGTGCCAGCAGCGCCCATAGCGGGGCCTACGAGCAGTACTTC. This encodes CASSAHSGAYEQYF. Supplemented by reference TRBV9 and TRBJ2-7, the full variable domain reads DSGVTQTPKHLITATGQRVTLRCSPRSGDLSVYWYQQSLDQGLQFLIQYYNGEERAKGNILERFSAQQFPDLHSELNLSSLELGDSALYFCASSAHSGAYEQYFGPGTRLTVT.

This chain uses TRBV11-1 with TRBJ2-7, with a tentative D call TRBD1 (6 bases). Trimming cost V 1 base and J 2 bases, with 12 bases left between them. The length of the CDR3 is 15 residues. The V gene's germline CDR1 is SGHAT and CDR2 FQDESV (reference sequence). CDR3 in amino acids: CASSLGGHSTYEQYF. The CDR3 bases are TGTGCCAGCAGCTTAGGGGGGCACTCCACCTACGAGCAGTACTTC.

The J gene is TRBJ2-1, the V gene TRBV11-3; possibly TRBD2 for D (5 bases). The V gene's germline CDR1 is SGHNT and CDR2 YENEEA. CDR3 length equals 17 residues. V lost 0 bases and J 4 bases, leaving 16 bases between the germline ends. CDR3 region: CASSLESTRIPYNEQFF. DNA for the CDR3: TGTGCCAGCAGCTTAGAATCAACTAGGATACCTTACAATGAGCAGTTCTTC.

The V and J genes are TRBV6-4 and TRBJ2-7, with D uncertain. Per the germline V gene, CDR1 is MRHNA and CDR2 is SNTAGT. This CDR3 has 13 residues. Trimming shortened V by 5 bases and J by 3 bases, and 11 bases separated the two germline ends. The CDR3 DNA sequence: TGTGCCAGCAGTAGAGAAGAGAACTACGAGCAGTACTTC. This gives the protein CASSREENYEQYF.

The chain is built from TRBV9 and TRBJ2-1, with 7 bases aligning to TRBD2. J lost 7 bases, V lost 0 bases, and 7 bases had no gene match. CDR3 size: 15 residues. CDR1 is SGDLS, CDR2 YYNGEE, per germline. The CDR3 sequence is CASSVGNFGRNEQFF. CDR3 coding DNA: TGTGCCAGCAGCGTAGGGAACTTCGGGAGGAATGAGCAGTTCTTC.

The V and J genes are TRBV29-1 and TRBJ2-7; TRBD1 matches at 10 bases. With 2 bases clipped from V and 3 bases from J, the junction kept 4 bases outside the gene matches. The CDR3 runs 14 residues. Germline CDR1 SQVTM, CDR2 ANQGSEA. CDR3 sequence (DNA): TGCAGCGTTGAAATTCGGACAGGGGGCTACGAGCAGTACTTC. It specifies CSVEIRTGGYEQYF.

This rearrangement joins TRBV18 to TRBJ1-1; D is unresolved. The CDR3 is 11 amino acids. The germline V and J ends were trimmed by 6 bases and 3 bases, with 5 bases remaining between them. The germline gives CDR1 KGHSH, CDR2 LQKENI. CDR3 residues: CASSFDTEAFF. The DNA for the CDR3 is TGTGCCAGCTCCTTCGACACTGAAGCTTTCTTT.

This sequence joins TRBV7-2 and TRBJ2-7; D remains ambiguous. The V end lost 6 bases, the J end lost 2 bases, and 8 bases lay between the germline ends. The CDR3 is 12 residues long. Looked up from germline, CDR1 is SGHTA and CDR2 is FQGNSA. The CDR3 spells CASSQVPYEQYF. The CDR3 nucleotides are TGTGCCAGCAGTCAGGTCCCCTACGAGCAGTACTTC. Complete variable domain (other parts from reference TRBV7-2 and TRBJ2-7): GAGVSQSPSNKVTEKGKDVELRCDPISGHTALYWYRQSLGQGLEFLIYFQGNSAPDKSGLPSDRFSAERTGGSVSTLTIQRTQQEDSAVYLCASSQVPYEQYFGPGTRLTVT.

This clone was seen once. This chain joins TRBV9 and TRBJ1-2; the D is unclear. CDR1 and CDR2 from the germline V gene are SGDLS and YYNGEE. V lost 0 bases and J lost 4, with 10 bases in between. The CDR3 consists of 14 residues. CDR3: CASSVGDYSYGYTF. For the CDR3, the DNA is TGTGCCAGCAGCGTAGGAGACTACAGCTATGGCTACACCTTC.

The V gene is TRBV19, the J gene TRBJ1-2; 7 positions match TRBD1. Germline V lookup: CDR1 LNHDA, CDR2 SQIVND (reference sequence). The length of the CDR3 is 17 residues. J gave up 0 bases and V 4 bases, and 11 bases lay outside the gene matches. CDR3 nucleotide sequence: TGTGCCAGTAGTAGCCCGGGACAGCCTGGTTCTAACTATGGCTACACCTTC. As protein: CASSSPGQPGSNYGYTF.

The chain carries TRBV6-1 and TRBJ2-1; 7 bases line up with TRBD1. Germline-derived CDR1 and CDR2 are MNHNS and SASEGT. Losses at the gene ends were 4 bases for V and 6 bases for J; bases not matched to a gene: 6. The CDR3 is 14 residues long. CDR3 nucleotides: TGTGCCAGCAGTGTAGGGGGCGAGGTCAATGAGCAGTTCTTC. The encoded protein is CASSVGGEVNEQFF.

J is TRBJ2-1 and V is TRBV2; 8 bases are shared with TRBD1. Trimming cost V 2 bases and J 7 bases; bases outside gene matches: 10. The CDR3 spans 16 residues. The germline V gene has CDR1 SNHLY and CDR2 FYNNEI. The CDR3, as DNA: TGTGCCAGCAGTGAATTTAGGGGACAGGACATTAATGAGCAGTTCTTC. Its translation: CASSEFRGQDINEQFF. Full variable domain (outside the CDR3, taken from reference TRBV2 and TRBJ2-1): EPEVTQTPSHQVTQMGQEVILRCVPISNHLYFYWYRQILGQKVEFLVSFYNNEISEKSEIFDDQFSVERPDGSNFTLKIRSTKLEDSAMYFCASSEFRGQDINEQFFGPGTRLTVL.

The count of this clone is one. The chain has TRBV18 and TRBJ1-5; maybe TRBD1 (6 bases). CDR3 size: 16 residues. The V end lost 4 bases, the J end lost 2 bases, and 15 bases lay between the germline ends. Germline CDR1 and CDR2: KGHSH and LQKENI. CDR3 amino acids: CASSQSLGAGNQPQHF. In DNA, the CDR3 is TGTGCCAGCTCACAAAGCTTGGGGGCCGGCAATCAGCCCCAGCATTTT.